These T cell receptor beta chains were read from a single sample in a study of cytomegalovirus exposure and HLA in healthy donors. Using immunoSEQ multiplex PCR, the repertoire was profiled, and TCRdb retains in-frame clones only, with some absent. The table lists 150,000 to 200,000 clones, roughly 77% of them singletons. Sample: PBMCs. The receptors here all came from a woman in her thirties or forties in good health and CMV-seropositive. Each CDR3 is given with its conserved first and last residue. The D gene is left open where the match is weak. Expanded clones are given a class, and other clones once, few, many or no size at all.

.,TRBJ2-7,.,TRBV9,TGTGCCAGCAGCGTAGGTCCAGGGGGGACCTACGAGCAGTACTTC,CASSVGPGGTYEQYF
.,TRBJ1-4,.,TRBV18,TGTGCCAGCTCACCAGAGGGTCCAATACGATCTAATGAAAAACTGTTTTTT,CASSPEGPIRSNEKLFF
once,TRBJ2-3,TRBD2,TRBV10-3,TGTGCCATCAGTGACGGTAGCGGGAGCCCCTTCCCTACGCAGTATTTT,CAISDGSGSPFPTQYF
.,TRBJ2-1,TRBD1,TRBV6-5,TGTGCCAGCAGTTGGGGCCAGGGGGCTCTCCATGAGCAGTTCTTC,CASSWGQGALHEQFF
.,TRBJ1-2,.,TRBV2,TGTGCCAGCCTCGGACAGAGCCTCTATGGCTACACCTTC,CASLGQSLYGYTF
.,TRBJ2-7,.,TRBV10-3,TGTGCCATCAGTGAAGGCCTAGCCCCAAAGGCCGAGCAGTACTTC,CAISEGLAPKAEQYF
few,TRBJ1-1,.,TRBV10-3,TGTGCCAGCAGTTACGGAGGACAGAAAGCTTTCTTT,CASSYGGQKAFF
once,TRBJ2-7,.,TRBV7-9,TGTGCCAGCAGCTTAGCCGGCGGGCGGAGCTCCTACGAGCAGTACTTC,CASSLAGGRSSYEQYF
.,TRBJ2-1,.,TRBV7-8,TGTGCCAGCAGCTTAGCGCACCCGGGATACAATGAGCAGTTCTTC,CASSLAHPGYNEQFF
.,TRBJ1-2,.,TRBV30,TGTGCCTGGAGTGTAAGGGGAAGACATGGCTACACCTTC,CAWSVRGRHGYTF
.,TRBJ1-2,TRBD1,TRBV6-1,TGTGCCAGCAGTGTTGGAGGGACAGGCGGTTATGGCTACACCTTC,CASSVGGTGGYGYTF
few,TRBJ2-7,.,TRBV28,TGTGCCAGCAGCCCTACCCTAGCTACCCCTTTTATGGGGCAGTACTTC,CASSPTLATPFMGQYF
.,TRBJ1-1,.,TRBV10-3,TGTGCCACAAGGCGGACCGACAGGGAAGCTTTCTTT,CATRRTDREAFF
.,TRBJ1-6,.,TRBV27,TGTGCCAGCAGTCCGGACAGTTATAATTCACCCCTCCACTTT,CASSPDSYNSPLHF
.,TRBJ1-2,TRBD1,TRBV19,TGTGCCAGTAGTCCCAATCCGTCTAGGGGGCGCGGAGGTGGCTATGGCTACACCTTC,CASSPNPSRGRGGGYGYTF
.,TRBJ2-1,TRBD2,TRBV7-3,TGTGCCAGCAGCTCTTCAGCGGGATGGGAGCAGTTCTTC,CASSSSAGWEQFF
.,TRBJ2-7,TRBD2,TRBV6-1,TGTGCCAGCATCGCCGGACTAGCTAAGTTGTACGAGCAGTACTTC,CASIAGLAKLYEQYF
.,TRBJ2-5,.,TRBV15,TGTGCCACCAGCAGAGATTTATACCTTGGACAGAAGCAAGAGACCCAGTACTTC,CATSRDLYLGQKQETQYF
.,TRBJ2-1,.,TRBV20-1,TGCAGTGTAACTAGCCTCAATGAGCAGTTCTTC,CSVTSLNEQFF
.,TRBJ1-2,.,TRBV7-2,TGTGCCAGCAGCTTAGGAGGGGGGGCTTCTGACTATGGCTACACCTTC,CASSLGGGASDYGYTF
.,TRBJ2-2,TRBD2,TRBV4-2,TGTGCCAGCAGATTGACTAGCGGGGTGAACACCGGGGAGCTGTTTTTT,CASRLTSGVNTGELFF
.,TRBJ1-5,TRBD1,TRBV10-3,TGTGCCATCAGTTCGGGACAGTCGTATCAGCCCCAGCATTTT,CAISSGQSYQPQHF
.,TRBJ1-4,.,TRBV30,TGTGCCTGGAGTGAAGGGGTAGAAAAACTGTTTTTT,CAWSEGVEKLFF
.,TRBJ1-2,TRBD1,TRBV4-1,TGCGCCAGCAGCCGCGGAATGGGACAGAGTGGTGGCTACACCTTC,CASSRGMGQSGGYTF
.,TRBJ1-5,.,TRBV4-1,TGCGCCAGCAGCCCACAGTTCGGGGGGCCCCAGCATTTT,CASSPQFGGPQHF
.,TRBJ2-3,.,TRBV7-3,TGTGCCAGCAGCTTAGTGTCGATTAGCGGCTACACAGATACGCAGTATTTT,CASSLVSISGYTDTQYF
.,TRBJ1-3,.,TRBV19,TGTGCCAGTAGTACACGGAATCGGACAGTAACCAGTTTCTCTGGAAACACCATATATTTT,CASSTRNRTVTSFSGNTIYF
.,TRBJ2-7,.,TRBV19,TGTGCCAGTAGTATAAGGACTGGGCGGAAGAACTACGAGCAGTACTTC,CASSIRTGRKNYEQYF
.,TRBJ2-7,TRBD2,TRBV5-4,TGTGCCAGCAGCTTGTGGTTGGGAGGGGACGAGCAGTACTTC,CASSLWLGGDEQYF
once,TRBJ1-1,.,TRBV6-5,TGTGCCAGCAGTGTGCCGGGGAACACTGAAGCTTTCTTT,CASSVPGNTEAFF
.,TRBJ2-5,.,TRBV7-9,TGTGCCAGCAGCTTATTTTCTCACGGGGCCGTGGGGGCGGGGGAGCAGTACTTC,CASSLFSHGAVGAGEQYF
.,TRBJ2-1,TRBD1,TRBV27,TGTGCCAGCAGCCCCAAGACAGGGGGCGGTGAGCAGTTCTTC,CASSPKTGGGEQFF
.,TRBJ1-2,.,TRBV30,TGTGCCTGGAAAAGACCGGACAGTTATGGCTACACCTTC,CAWKRPDSYGYTF
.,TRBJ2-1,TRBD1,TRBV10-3,TGTGCCAGCGCCGGGACAGGGAACAATGAGCAGTTCTTC,CASAGTGNNEQFF
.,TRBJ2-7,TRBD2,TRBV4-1,TGCGCCAGCAGCCCTCAAGCGGGAGCCTACGAGCAGTACTTC,CASSPQAGAYEQYF
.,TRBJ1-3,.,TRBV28,TGTGCCAGCCCACCGTCGGGGGACTACTCTGGAAACACCATATATTTT,CASPPSGDYSGNTIYF
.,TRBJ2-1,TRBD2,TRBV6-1,TGTGCCAGCAGTGTTAGCGGGAGAAACTACAATGAGCAGTTCTTC,CASSVSGRNYNEQFF
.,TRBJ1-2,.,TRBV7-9,TGTGCCAGCAGCTTATCATTGGAACAGATCTATGGCTACACCTTC,CASSLSLEQIYGYTF
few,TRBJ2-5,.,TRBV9,TGTGCCAGCAGCGCCATGGGACTTCCACAAGAGACCCAGTACTTC,CASSAMGLPQETQYF
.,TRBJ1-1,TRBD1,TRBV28,TGTGCCAGCAGATTCATGACAGGGCGGAACACTGAAGCTTTCTTT,CASRFMTGRNTEAFF
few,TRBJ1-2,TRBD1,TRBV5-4,TGTGCCAGCAGCTTGGGGGACAGGGATGGCTACACCTTC,CASSLGDRDGYTF
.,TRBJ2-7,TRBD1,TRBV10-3,TGTGCCATCAGTGCCTGGCCGGGACAGGGGGAAGTCTACGCCTACGAGCAGTACTTC,CAISAWPGQGEVYAYEQYF
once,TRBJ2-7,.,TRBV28,TGTGCCAGTTCGGGGAGCCCCACCTACGAGCAGTACTTC,CASSGSPTYEQYF
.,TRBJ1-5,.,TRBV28,TGTGCCAGCAGTACCCCAGGGGCCAATCAGCCCCAGCATTTT,CASSTPGANQPQHF
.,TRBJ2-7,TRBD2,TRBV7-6,TGTGCCAGCAGCTTAGAGGCTAGCGGGAGTCCCTACGAGCAGTACTTC,CASSLEASGSPYEQYF
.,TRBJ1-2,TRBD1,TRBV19,TGTGCCAGTACCGACGGACAGGGGGCGAAGTATGGCTACACCTTC,CASTDGQGAKYGYTF
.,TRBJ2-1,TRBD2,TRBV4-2,TGTGCCAGCAGCCATGATTTGGGGGGACTAGCGGGAGCCAACAATGAGCAGTTCTTC,CASSHDLGGLAGANNEQFF
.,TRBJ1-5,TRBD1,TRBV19,TGTGCCAGTAGTACGACAGGGCAAGGCAATCAGCCCCAGCATTTT,CASSTTGQGNQPQHF
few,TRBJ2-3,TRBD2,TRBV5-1,TGCGCCAGCAGCCCGGAGGCTAGCGGGGGCACAGATACGCAGTATTTT,CASSPEASGGTDTQYF
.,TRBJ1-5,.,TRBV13,TGTGCCAGCAGCTTAGGCCATCGCCGGGGAGACAATCAGCCCCAGCATTTT,CASSLGHRRGDNQPQHF
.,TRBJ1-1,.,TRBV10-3,TGTGCCATCAGTGAGCCCCGGACAGAAACAGCTTTCTTT,CAISEPRTETAFF
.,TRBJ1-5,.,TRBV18,TGTGCCAGCTCACTCTCAGACAGGAATCAGCCCCAGCATTTT,CASSLSDRNQPQHF
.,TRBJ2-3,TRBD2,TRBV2,TGTGCCAGCAGTTTCCAGCGGGGGAGCACAGATACGCAGTATTTT,CASSFQRGSTDTQYF
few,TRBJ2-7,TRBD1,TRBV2,TGTGCCAGCAGTGAAGCGCTTTGGGACAGTCTTTTAAGCTCCTACGAGCAGTACTTC,CASSEALWDSLLSSYEQYF